In its sample, the clone carrying this T cell receptor beta chain was seen once. The sample originates from a study of control samples from healthy donors and cancer patients. Clones were sequenced by immunoSEQ multiplex PCR, and TCRdb holds only the in-frame ones, with some missing. The data contain 85,000 to 95,000 clones, about 88% of them singletons. Germline loops: CDR1 MNHEY, CDR2 SVGAGI. This CDR3 has 15 amino acids. The ends were cut back, 6 bases at V and 0 bases at J, with 12 bases in the middle. Sequencing was performed on blood. The receptor was derived from a woman in her 70s in good health. The chain has TRBV6-5 and TRBJ2-1; the D is unclear. CDR3 sequence reads: CASSLTASSYNEQFF. CDR3 in DNA: TGTGCCAGCAGCCTCACAGCCAGCTCCTACAATGAGCAGTTCTTC.